Described below is a single T cell receptor (beta chain) sequence and its context. This clone was counted many times. Its antigen has not been determined. The sample is drawn from a study of T cell clonality in common variable immunodeficiency (dated by TCRdb to between 2014 and 2016). Most CVID patients and most healthy controls were of Caucasian heritage. Heparinized peripheral whole blood samples of about 4.5 to 8.5 ml were collected from each donor. Genomic DNA from adults with common variable immune deficiency (CVID) and from healthy adult controls was used to sequence TCRbeta CDR3 repertoires. The control group was made up of about 22 healthy adult volunteers (about 10 male and 12 female) whose ages ranged from roughly 23 to 70 years, with a mean age of approximately 31. Diluted blood was density-centrifuged over Hypaque 1077 or Ficoll-Paque to isolate peripheral blood mononuclear cells. Genomic DNA was obtained from unsorted mononuclear cells through either Qiagen column purification or a centrifugation-based method.

What the work shows at the level of the full study, not this receptor alone: Even though DNA input was equal, the average per sample came to 82,000 or so unique sequences for controls compared with about 30,000 for CVID samples. TCRbeta clonality was higher in CVID subjects than in healthy controls (t-test p = 0.018), and the increase was most characteristic of about a third of subjects. CVID TCRbeta sequences were reported to have fewer deletions and N-nucleotide insertions and to lack highly modified clones with 13 or more V deletions. The authors noted that sequencing repertoires of T cell subpopulations would be needed to clarify what caused the increased clonality in CVID. Correlations of repertoire features with clinical complications were constrained by heterogeneity among patients within the CVID cohort. Healthy controls shared more TCRbeta clones with each other than CVID subjects shared among themselves (p < 0.0001).

CVID samples and control samples contributed equivalent amounts of genomic DNA as sequencing input. For every sample, a 60 bp segment covering the rearranged TCRbeta CDR3 region was amplified and then sequenced. TCRbeta amplification used the immunoSEQ assay, a bias-corrected multiplex PCR with high-throughput sequencing. The authors processed their data as follows. Each unique nucleotide sequence was treated as a clone and annotated with V, D and J genes, copy number and frequency. Sequences were labeled productive if in frame, and non-productive if out of frame or containing stop codons. As previously described, Shannon's entropy was used to calculate clonality. The predicted amino acid sequences of productive clones were used to derive the mean CDR3 Kyte-Doolittle hydropathy. The R hclust function was used to hierarchically cluster scaled V gene usage with Manhattan distance and complete linkage. Clone sharing by CDR3 amino acid sequence was assessed by resampling 12 repertoires per group over 100 rounds. The repertoires were searched for 60 to 70 published EBV-specific TCRbeta sequences and almost 250 published CMV-specific TCRbeta sequences. Analysis left out two CVID samples that produced under 10,000 sequences, so 42 CVID repertoires remained. TCRdb took over this immuneACCESS table, retaining in-frame rearrangements with V and J assigned. Such tables are incomplete; in checked studies, under half of the missing clones stem from an unresolved V gene, and the remainder is unexplained. The DNA was the basis for D and trimming; V, J and clone size are from that table. Listed for this sample are under 50,000 clones, none observed only a single time. The ten largest clones add up to approximately 0.68% of the sample.

Sequenced sample: peripheral blood mononuclear cells. The clonotype was recovered from a person between 18 and 75 years old in good health.

The covered CDR3 bases are TGTGCCAGCAGTCTATTCCGAATGGGGCCACCTAACTATGGC. This encodes CASSLFRMGPPNYG. The whole CDR3 sequence is CASSLFRMGPPNYGYTF. The chain is assembled from TRBV28 and TRBJ1-2, and TRBD1 may be the D gene, going by 5 matching bases. Read sequence stops 3 residues before the CDR3 end, and the germline J gene provides the missing end. The junction shows trimming of 5 bases on V and 0 bases on J, plus 19 bases between the germline ends. CDR1 MDHEN and CDR2 SYDVKM are derived from the germline V gene. The CDR3 numbers 17 residues from cysteine through phenylalanine. The DNA shown is the part of the CDR3 that was read: 42 bases, in frame from base 1.